This T cell receptor beta chain was captured by sequencing in a study of blood T cell repertoires in COVID-19. Germline V lookup: CDR1 GTSNPN, CDR2 SVGIG (reference sequence). V was trimmed by 1 base and J by 6 bases, leaving 10 bases between them. The CDR3 is 12 amino acids. Methods used by the authors: The authors estimated nucleated cell counts from reference gene primer amplification. Profiled with immunoSEQ multiplex PCR; TCRdb holds only in-frame clones, not every one. Clone size and the V and J calls come from that table; the DNA yielded D and trimming. The table lists 70,000 to 90,000 clones, roughly 85% of them singletons.

The genes are TRBV30 and TRBJ2-7; the D gene is possibly TRBD1 (6 bases). The sequencing sample was made of peripheral blood. The clonotype was recovered from a man in his 60s with acute or convalescent COVID-19. The CDR3 reads CAWSGQGIEQYF. Written as DNA, the CDR3 is TGTGCCTGGAGTGGGCAGGGGATCGAGCAGTACTTC.